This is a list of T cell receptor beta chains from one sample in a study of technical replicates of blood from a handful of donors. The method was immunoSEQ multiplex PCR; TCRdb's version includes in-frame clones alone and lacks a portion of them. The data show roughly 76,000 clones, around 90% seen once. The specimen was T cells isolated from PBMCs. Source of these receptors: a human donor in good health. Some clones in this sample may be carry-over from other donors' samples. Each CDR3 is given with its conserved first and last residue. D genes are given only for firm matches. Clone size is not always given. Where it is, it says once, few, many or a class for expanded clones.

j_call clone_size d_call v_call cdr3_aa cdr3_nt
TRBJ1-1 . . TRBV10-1 CASSGRRNTEAFF TGCGCCAGCAGTGGTAGAAGGAACACTGAAGCTTTCTTT
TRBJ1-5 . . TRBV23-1 CASSQSKRLNQPQHF TGCGCCAGCAGTCAATCGAAACGGTTAAATCAGCCCCAGCATTTT
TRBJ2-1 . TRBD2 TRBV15 CATSSGTSGTEQFF TGTGCCACCAGCAGTGGGACTAGCGGTACTGAGCAGTTCTTC
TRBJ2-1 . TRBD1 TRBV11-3 CASSWETGGGYEQFF TGTGCCAGCAGCTGGGAGACAGGGGGAGGGTATGAGCAGTTCTTC
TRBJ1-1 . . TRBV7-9 CASSLGWGTTGHTEAFF TGTGCCAGCAGCTTAGGTTGGGGAACGACAGGTCACACTGAAGCTTTCTTT
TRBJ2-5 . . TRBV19 CASSIDREGGETQYF TGTGCCAGTAGTATAGACAGGGAAGGGGGAGAGACCCAGTACTTC
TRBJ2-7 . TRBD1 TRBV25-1 CASGTGAYEQYF TGTGCTTCCGGGACAGGGGCCTACGAGCAGTACTTC
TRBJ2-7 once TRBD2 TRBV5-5 CASSFVAGAGEQYF TGTGCCAGCAGCTTTGTAGCGGGAGCCGGCGAGCAGTACTTC
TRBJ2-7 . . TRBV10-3 CAISPVASGYEQYF TGTGCCATCAGCCCGGTAGCCAGCGGCTACGAGCAGTACTTC
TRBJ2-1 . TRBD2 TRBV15 CATSREGGGRGYEQFF TGTGCCACCAGCAGAGAGGGTGGCGGGAGAGGTTATGAGCAGTTCTTC
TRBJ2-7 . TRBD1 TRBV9 CASSSEQGEYEQYF TGTGCCAGCAGCTCGGAACAGGGGGAGTACGAGCAGTACTTC
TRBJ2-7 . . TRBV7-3 CASSRGTESYEQYF TGTGCCAGCAGCCGGGGGACTGAATCCTACGAGCAGTACTTC
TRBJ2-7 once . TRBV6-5 CASSYSVGEGSYEQYF TGTGCCAGCAGTTACTCTGTGGGAGAGGGATCCTACGAGCAGTACTTC
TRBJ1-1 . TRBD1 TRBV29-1 CSVASGTGLGTEAFF TGCAGCGTTGCCTCCGGGACAGGGCTAGGGACTGAAGCTTTCTTT
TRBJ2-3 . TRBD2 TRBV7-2 CASSYGGGDTQYF TGTGCCAGCAGCTATGGCGGGGGAGATACGCAGTATTTT
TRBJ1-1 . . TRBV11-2 CASRQQWNTEAFF TGTGCCAGCAGACAACAGTGGAACACTGAAGCTTTCTTT
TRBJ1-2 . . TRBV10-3 CAISGRADYGYTF TGTGCCATCAGTGGCAGGGCGGACTATGGCTACACCTTC
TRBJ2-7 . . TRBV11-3 CASSLEQGNWHEQYF TGTGCCAGCAGCTTAGAACAGGGAAATTGGCACGAGCAGTACTTC
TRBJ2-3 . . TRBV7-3 CASSLIPGADTQYF TGTGCCAGCAGCCTTATACCGGGGGCAGATACGCAGTATTTT
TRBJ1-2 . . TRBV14 CASSQELSWGYTF TGTGCCAGCAGCCAAGAATTGAGTTGGGGCTACACCTTC
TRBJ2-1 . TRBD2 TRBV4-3 CASSQEGGGVSYNEQFF TGCGCCAGCAGCCAAGAGGGCGGGGGGGTCTCCTACAATGAGCAGTTCTTC
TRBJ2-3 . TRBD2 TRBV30 CAFATGLAGGSTDTQYF TGTGCCTTCGCGACGGGACTAGCGGGAGGTAGCACAGATACGCAGTATTTT
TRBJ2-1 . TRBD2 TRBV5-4 CASSFGREVFEQFF TGTGCCAGCAGCTTTGGTCGGGAGGTCTTTGAGCAGTTCTTC
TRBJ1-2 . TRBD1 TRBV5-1 CASSFPGQGEYGYTF TGCGCCAGCAGCTTTCCGGGACAGGGCGAGTATGGCTACACCTTC
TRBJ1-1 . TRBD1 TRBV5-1 CASSTWGDSVSAEAFF TGCGCCAGCAGCACGTGGGGGGACAGTGTTAGCGCTGAAGCTTTCTTT
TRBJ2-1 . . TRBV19 CASRGLPYNEQFF TGTGCTAGTCGGGGTCTACCTTACAATGAGCAGTTCTTC
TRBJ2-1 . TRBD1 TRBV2 CASSERDRVTYNEQFF TGTGCCAGCAGTGAAAGGGACAGGGTGACCTACAATGAGCAGTTCTTC
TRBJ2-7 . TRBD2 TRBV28 CASSGEGQPYEQYF TGTGCCAGCAGTGGGGAGGGGCAGCCCTACGAGCAGTACTTC
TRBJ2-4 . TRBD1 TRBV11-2 CASSRGQGIYTKNIQYF TGTGCCAGCAGCCGAGGACAGGGGATCTACACCAAAAACATTCAGTACTTC
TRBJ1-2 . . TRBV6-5 CASTRGFGYTF TGTGCCAGCACAAGGGGTTTCGGCTACACCTTC
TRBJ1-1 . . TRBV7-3 CASSSVSGPGTEAFF TGTGCCAGCAGCTCTGTATCCGGTCCTGGCACTGAAGCTTTCTTT
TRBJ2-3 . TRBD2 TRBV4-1 CASSRASGRGDTQYF TGCGCCAGCAGCAGGGCTAGCGGGAGAGGTGATACGCAGTATTTT
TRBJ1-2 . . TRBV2 CASSEVVGYTF TGTGCCAGCAGTGAAGTCGTCGGCTACACCTTC
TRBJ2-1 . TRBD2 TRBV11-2 CASSLYTQRENNEQFF TGTGCCAGCAGCTTATATACCCAGCGGGAGAACAATGAGCAGTTCTTC
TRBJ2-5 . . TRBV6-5 CASSSGQAETQYF TGTGCCAGCAGCTCAGGGCAAGCAGAGACCCAGTACTTC
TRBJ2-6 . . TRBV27 CASSLGQPSGANVLTF TGTGCCAGCAGTTTGGGGCAGCCCTCTGGGGCCAACGTCCTGACTTTC